These 9 T cell receptor beta chains were sequenced from one sample in a study of monozygotic twins with inflammatory bowel disease. TCRdb re-called the 5' RACE reads and gives one entry per CDR3 protein, without DNA. This sample's table reports roughly 150,000 distinct CDR3 sequences. Sequencing input: blood. The receptors were sampled from a human donor with ulcerative colitis or Crohn's disease, or a healthy co-twin of an affected twin (not recorded which).

J is TRBJ2-1 and V is TRBV19; TCRdb designates TRBD2, a call that cannot be tested without DNA. The CDR3 spans 17 residues. CDR1 and CDR2 (germline): LNHDA, SQIVND (reference sequence). The CDR3: CASSFAGTSGAYNEQFF.

The V call is TRBV12-3 or TRBV12-4, the J call TRBJ2-1. This CDR3 contains 12 residues. CDR3: CASSPRLREQFF.

The V gene is TRBV7-2, the J gene TRBJ2-7; the D call of TRBD1 rests on TCRdb alone, since no DNA is present to check it. The germline CDR1 and CDR2 sequences are SGHTA and FQGNSA. The CDR3 spans 14 residues. CDR3 protein: CASSLPEALHEQYF.

This chain joins TRBV6-1 and TRBJ1-5. CDR3 length equals 14 residues. Germline V gene sequence: CDR1 MNHNS, CDR2 SASEGT. The CDR3 is CASSEGLGNQPQHF.

This chain links TRBV12-3 or TRBV12-4 with TRBJ1-6; TCRdb picks TRBD1, but there is no DNA to check that call. CDR3 length equals 15 residues. CDR3 sequence: CASSLEAGFNSPLHF.

The chain links TRBV5-1 to TRBJ1-4; as DNA is missing, the TRBD1 call by TCRdb cannot be tested. The germline CDR1 and CDR2 sequences are SGHRS and YFSETQ. This CDR3 has 14 amino acids. The CDR3: CASSSGTPNEKLFF.

The J gene is TRBJ1-2, the V gene TRBV28; the TCRdb call, TRBD1, lacks DNA for checking. CDR1 and CDR2 from the germline V gene are MDHEN and SYDVKM. The CDR3 contains 14 residues. CDR3 sequence: CASSDTGLEYGYTF.

The CDR3 loop is CASNIGVQPQHF. The rearrangement joins TRBV3-1 to TRBJ1-5. This CDR3 region has 12 residues. Germline V gene lookup returns CDR1 LGHDT and CDR2 YNNKEL (reference sequence).

This chain links TRBV9 with TRBJ2-2; TCRdb's D gene call, TRBD1, goes unchecked for lack of DNA. The CDR3 length is 14 residues. The V gene's germline CDR1 is SGDLS and CDR2 YYNGEE. The CDR3: CASEDRRETGELFF.